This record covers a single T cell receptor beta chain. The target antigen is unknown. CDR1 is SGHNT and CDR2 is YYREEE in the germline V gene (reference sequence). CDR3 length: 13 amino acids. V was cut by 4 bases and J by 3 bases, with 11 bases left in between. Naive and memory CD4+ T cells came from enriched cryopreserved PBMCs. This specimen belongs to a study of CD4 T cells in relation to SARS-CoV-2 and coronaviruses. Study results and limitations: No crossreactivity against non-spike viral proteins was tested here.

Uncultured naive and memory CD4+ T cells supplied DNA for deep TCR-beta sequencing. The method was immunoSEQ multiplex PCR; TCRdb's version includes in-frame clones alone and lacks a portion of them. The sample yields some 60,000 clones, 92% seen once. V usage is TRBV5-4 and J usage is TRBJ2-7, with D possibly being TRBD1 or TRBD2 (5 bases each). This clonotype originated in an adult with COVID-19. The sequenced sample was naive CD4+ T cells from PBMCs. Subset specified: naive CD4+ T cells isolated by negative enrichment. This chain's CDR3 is CASSQPGRYEQYF. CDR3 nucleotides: TGTGCCAGCAGCCAACCGGGACGCTACGAGCAGTACTTC.